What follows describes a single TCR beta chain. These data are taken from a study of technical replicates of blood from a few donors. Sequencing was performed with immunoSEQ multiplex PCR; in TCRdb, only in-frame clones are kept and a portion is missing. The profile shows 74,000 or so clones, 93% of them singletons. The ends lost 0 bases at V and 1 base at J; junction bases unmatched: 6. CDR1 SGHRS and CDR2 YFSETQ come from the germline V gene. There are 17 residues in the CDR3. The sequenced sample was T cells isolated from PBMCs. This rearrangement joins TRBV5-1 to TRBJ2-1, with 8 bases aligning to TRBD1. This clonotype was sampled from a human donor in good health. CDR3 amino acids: CASSLEAGGSSYNEQFF. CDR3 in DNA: TGCGCCAGCAGCTTGGAGGCAGGGGGCTCTTCCTACAATGAGCAGTTCTTC.